The clone carrying this T cell receptor beta chain appeared a single time. This sample is drawn from a study of blood T cell repertoires in COVID-19. Study at large: Material from acute and convalescent COVID-19 was sourced from the United States, Italy and Spain. PBMCs, B-cell-depleted T cells, or T cells were the source of the cDNA or gDNA that made up the material.

Original data processing: The authors estimated nucleated cell counts from reference gene primer amplification. TCRdb's copy holds only in-frame clones and misses some; the assay was immunoSEQ multiplex PCR. V, J and clone size are those of that table, while D and trimming were read from the DNA. The table lists 71,000 or so clones, over 75% of them singletons. This CDR3 spans 17 amino acids. Germline V gene sequence: CDR1 MNHEY, CDR2 SMNVEV (reference sequence). The V segment lost 4 bases and the J segment 10 bases; nucleotides outside the gene matches: 16. Sequencing used peripheral blood. The V gene is TRBV27, the J gene TRBJ1-6; 7 bases match TRBD1. This receptor was identified in a woman younger than 30 with acute or convalescent COVID-19. The CDR3: CASSSPLRGGIGSPLHF. CDR3 in DNA: TGTGCCAGCAGTTCCCCCTTAAGAGGGGGCATCGGATCACCCCTCCACTTT.